This passage covers 20 T cell receptor beta chains from one sample sequenced in a study of regulatory T cells in long-lasting Graves disease. Specified time point: newly diagnosed GD, antithyroid drugs for less than 3 months. TCR sequences were obtained from RNA taken from PBMCs. Assembly of TCR beta libraries relied on iRepertoire HTBI primers together with Arm-PCR of CDR3 regions. TCRdb fed the multiplex PCR reads into MiXCR, producing one record per CDR3 protein. The table has around 500,000 distinct CDR3 sequences, about 16% seen once. The sample was also reused in another study, on T cells in Graves' hyperthyroidism and ophthalmopathy.

The source was peripheral blood mononuclear cells (PBMCs), collected at new diagnosis, from a patient treated with antithyroid drugs. The receptors here all came from a woman aged 35-60 years with Graves disease.

There are many counts of this clonotype. This chain uses TRBV2 with TRBJ1-5; 10 bases line up with TRBD1. Germline V gene sequence: CDR1 SNHLY, CDR2 FYNNEI. The CDR3 is made up of 14 amino acids. Losses at the gene ends were 6 bases for V and 4 bases for J; bases not matched to a gene: 3. The CDR3 DNA reads TGTGCCAGCAGCGGGACAGGGGTAAATCAGCCCCAGCATTTT. Translated: CASSGTGVNQPQHF.

This clonotype was counted many times. This chain connects TRBV29-1 to TRBJ1-2; a possible D gene is TRBD1 (6 bases). The CDR3 totals 13 residues. V was shortened by 5 bases and J by 4 bases, with 14 bases between the two germline ends. Germline CDR1 SQVTM, CDR2 ANQGSEA. The CDR3 region is CSVTWGQGYGYTF. DNA for the CDR3: TGCAGCGTTACTTGGGGGCAGGGCTATGGCTACACCTTC.

The chain recombines TRBV27 with TRBJ1-5, with a possible D match to TRBD1 (5 bases). V dropped 6 bases and J dropped 1 base, with 10 bases sitting between them. This CDR3 region has 14 residues. Germline lookup yields CDR1 MNHEY and CDR2 SMNVEV (reference sequence). The CDR3 loop reads CASRGRLSNQPQHF. In DNA, the CDR3 is TGTGCCAGCAGGGGACGGCTAAGCAATCAGCCCCAGCATTTT.

This clonotype showed up many times. The V and J genes are TRBV12-3 or TRBV12-4 and TRBJ2-7; tentative D call: TRBD2 (6 bases). The CDR3 spans 17 residues. V dropped 3 bases and J dropped 2 bases, with 20 bases sitting between them. CDR3 nucleotides: TGTGCCAGCAGTTTTTCCGTGTCCAGGACGGGAGCCTACGAGCAGTACTTC. Translating it yields CASSFSVSRTGAYEQYF.

This clonotype showed up many times. This chain uses TRBV3-1 with TRBJ2-5; D perhaps matches TRBD1 (6 bases). The V gene's germline CDR1 is LGHDT and CDR2 YNNKEL (reference sequence). CDR3 length equals 15 residues. Between the trimmed V and J ends, which lost 7 bases and 0 bases, there was a span of 15 bases. The CDR3 protein is CASTVGATYQETQYF. The CDR3 DNA reads as TGTGCCAGCACGGTGGGGGCAACGTACCAAGAGACCCAGTACTTC.

There are many counts of this clonotype. The V and J genes are TRBV18 and TRBJ2-5, with no clear D. Germline V lookup: CDR1 KGHSH, CDR2 LQKENI. V lost 6 bases, J lost 5 bases, and 10 bases lay in between. The CDR3 loop spans 12 amino acids. CDR3 DNA sequence: TGTGCCAGCTCCTCCGGGCCGGAGACCCAGTACTTC. Amino acid sequence: CASSSGPETQYF. Supplemented by reference TRBV18 and TRBJ2-5, the full variable domain reads NAGVMQNPRHLVRRRGQEARLRCSPMKGHSHVYWYRQLPEEGLKFMVYLQKENIIDESGMPKERFSAEFPKEGPSILRIQQVVRGDSAAYFCASSSGPETQYFGPGTRLLVL.

This clonotype was observed at least ten times. V gene TRBV28 combines with J gene TRBJ1-2; TRBD1 agrees at 8 bases. CDR1 is MDHEN and CDR2 is SYDVKM in the germline V gene. The CDR3 covers 15 residues. The V and J ends lost 5 bases and 4 bases, in that order; junction bases with no gene match: 9. CDR3 nucleotide sequence: TGTGCCAGCAGTCCGATTGGACAGGGAGGCTATGGCTACACCTTC. It encodes CASSPIGQGGYGYTF.

The J gene is TRBJ1-1, the V gene TRBV6-9; TRBD1 matches at 7 bases. This CDR3 has 17 amino acids. From germline, CDR1 is MNHGY and CDR2 SVAAGI. Trimming removed 3 bases from V and 2 bases from J; junction bases left unmatched: 12. This CDR3 is CASSYSIPGQPNTEAFF. Here the CDR3 DNA reads TGTGCCAGCAGTTACTCCATTCCGGGACAGCCAAACACTGAAGCTTTCTTT.

For the CDR3, the DNA is TGTGCCAGCAGCGAGGACAGGGGGCTCGAATATGGCTACACCTTC. This gives the protein CASSEDRGLEYGYTF. J is TRBJ1-2 and V is TRBV13, with 11 bases lining up with TRBD1. CDR1 and CDR2 from the germline V gene are PRHDT and FYEKMQ (reference sequence). Germline trimming cut 5 bases from V and 5 bases from J; bases unmatched to any gene: 7. The CDR3 contains 15 residues.

This chain joins TRBV4-2 and TRBJ1-5; TRBD1 might be the D (5 bases). Between the trimmed V and J ends, which lost 0 bases and 3 bases, there was a span of 15 bases. The CDR3 is made up of 17 amino acids. Germline V lookup: CDR1 LGHNA, CDR2 YNFKEQ. DNA for the CDR3: TGTGCCAGCAGCCAAGATGGCAACCGAGGGGTCAATCAGCCCCAGCATTTT. This encodes CASSQDGNRGVNQPQHF.

This clonotype was seen a handful of times. The chain uses TRBV6-5 and TRBJ2-5; no clear D. CDR3 length: 13 amino acids. The V gene's germline CDR1 is MNHEY and CDR2 SVGAGI. Trimming cost V 2 bases and J 4 bases, with 8 bases left between them. CDR3 residues: CASSYPGSETQYF. CDR3 bases: TGTGCCAGCAGTTACCCGGGTTCAGAGACCCAGTACTTC.

This clonotype was detected ten times or more. This chain uses TRBV6-1 with TRBJ1-1, with a tentative D call TRBD1 (5 bases). V was cut by 9 bases and J by 5 bases, with 13 bases left in between. Germline-derived CDR1 and CDR2 are MNHNS and SASEGT. The CDR3 length is 12 residues. CDR3 loop: CASSRVWTEAFF. CDR3 DNA sequence: TGTGCCAGTAGCAGGGTTTGGACTGAAGCTTTCTTT.

This clonotype was counted between two and nine times. V is TRBV5-1 and J is TRBJ1-5; the match to TRBD1 covers 7 bases. Looked up from germline, CDR1 is SGHRS and CDR2 is YFSETQ. The CDR3 consists of 15 residues. V was clipped by 4 bases and J by 3 bases; unmatched bases: 7. The CDR3 nucleotides read TGCGCCAGCAGCCAAACAGGGGAAGACAATCAGCCCCAGCATTTT. This gives the protein CASSQTGEDNQPQHF. The variable domain in full, completed from reference TRBV5-1 and TRBJ1-5, reads KAGVTQTPRYLIKTRGQQVTLSCSPISGHRSVSWYQQTPGQGLQFLFEYFSETQRNKGNFPGRFSGRQFSNSRSEMNVSTLELGDSALYLCASSQTGEDNQPQHFGDGTRLSIL.

The table lists this clonotype with many counts. The V gene is TRBV3-1, the J gene TRBJ1-1, with D possibly TRBD1 on 6 matching bases. CDR3 length: 13 amino acids. Looked up from germline, CDR1 is LGHDT and CDR2 is YNNKEL (reference sequence). V lost 3 bases, J lost 5 bases, and 10 bases lay in between. The CDR3 region is CASSQGTPTEAFF. CDR3 bases: TGTGCCAGCAGCCAGGGGACACCTACTGAAGCTTTCTTT.

As for this clonotype: A clone one base away is much larger, so this may be a read error. V gene TRBV7-8 combines with J gene TRBJ1-6; D gene unclear. With 5 bases removed from V and 6 bases from J, the gap between germline ends came to 11 bases. This CDR3 comprises 14 residues. CDR1 and CDR2 (germline): SGHVS, FQNEAQ. The CDR3 sequence is CASSMERFNSPLHF. CDR3 in DNA: TGTGCCAGCAGCATGGAGAGATTTAATTCACCCCTCCACTTT. Looking up the rest from reference TRBV7-8 and TRBJ1-6 gives the full variable domain: GAGVSQSPRYKVAKRGQDVALRCDPISGHVSLFWYQQALGQGPEFLTYFQNEAQLDKSGLPSDRFFAERPEGSVSTLKIQRTQQEDSAVYLCASSMERFNSPLHFGNGTRLTVT.

This clonotype was seen at least ten times. The rearrangement joins TRBV11-3 to TRBJ1-1; TRBD1 is a possible D gene (5 bases). The germline V gene has CDR1 SGHNT and CDR2 YENEEA. V was trimmed by 6 bases and J by 3 bases, leaving 17 bases between them. The CDR3 runs to 15 residues. The DNA for the CDR3 is TGTGCCAGCAGTCCTGGGGCAGGGTTCGACACTGAAGCTTTCTTT. Encoded protein: CASSPGAGFDTEAFF.

The gene calls are TRBV6-1 and TRBJ1-2, with unresolved D. The V gene's germline CDR1 is MNHNS and CDR2 SASEGT. V lost 1 base and J lost 5, with 8 bases in between. This CDR3 comprises 13 residues. CDR3 coding DNA: TGTGCCAGCAGTGAAGTACTGGGGTATGGCTACACCTTC. It codes for CASSEVLGYGYTF.

DNA of the CDR3: TGTGCCTGGAGTGTGGGAGCGGGGGGTTCCGATGAGCAGTTCTTC. It translates to CAWSVGAGGSDEQFF. J is TRBJ2-1 and V is TRBV30, with TRBD2 matching 9 bases. The CDR3 runs to 15 residues. The V and J ends lost 0 bases and 8 bases, in that order; junction bases with no gene match: 8. Germline CDR1 GTSNPN, CDR2 SVGIG (reference sequence). Full variable domain (rest looked up from reference TRBV30 and TRBJ2-1): SQTIHQWPATLVQPVGSPLSLECTVEGTSNPNLYWYRQAAGRGLQLLFYSVGIGQISSEVPQNLSASRPQDRQFILSSKKLLLSDSGFYLCAWSVGAGGSDEQFFGPGTRLTVL.

This clonotype turned up a few times. V usage is TRBV7-9 and J usage is TRBJ2-7, with D perhaps being TRBD1 or TRBD2 (5 bases each). Trimming cost V 2 bases and J 3 bases, with 8 bases left between them. CDR1 is SEHNR, CDR2 FQNEAQ, per germline (reference sequence). The CDR3 consists of 13 residues. The CDR3 loop is CASSLTRGYEQYF. For the CDR3, the DNA is TGTGCCAGCAGCTTAACGAGGGGCTACGAGCAGTACTTC.

The chain is built from TRBV10-3 and TRBJ2-7, with D possibly being TRBD2 (6 bases). The CDR3 extends over 12 amino acids. Trimming shortened V by 6 bases and J by 2 bases, and 8 bases separated the two germline ends. Germline lookup yields CDR1 ENHRY and CDR2 SYGVKD. The CDR3 nucleotides read TGTGCCATCAGCCCGGGGGCCTACGAGCAGTACTTC. It codes for CAISPGAYEQYF.